The 10 T cell receptor beta chains below all came from one sample that was sequenced in a study of blood T cell repertoires in COVID-19 (dated by TCRdb to about 2020). Library generation was performed with the immunoSEQ multiplex PCR assay. TCRdb took this table from immuneACCESS and kept in-frame rearrangements with V and J called. Such tables lack part of the clones; where checked against another copy, unresolved V genes explain under half of the gap, and the rest is unexplained. In all, the sample holds 200,000 to 250,000 clones, and approximately 90% of those were seen once. 2% to 3% of the sample belongs to the ten largest clones. The sequenced sample consisted of peripheral blood. These receptors were obtained from a man younger than 45 with COVID-19, enrolled during active disease.

The chain couples TRBV5-1 to TRBJ2-2, with TRBD2 matching over 11 bases. V lost 2 bases, J lost 1 base, and 4 bases stayed unmatched. The germline CDR1 and CDR2 sequences are SGHRS and YFSETQ. This CDR3 region has 17 residues. The CDR3 loop is CASSFRLAGGNTGELFF. The DNA of the CDR3 is TGCGCCAGCAGCTTCCGGCTAGCGGGAGGGAACACCGGGGAGCTGTTTTTT.

The chain has TRBV7-2 and TRBJ2-2; maybe TRBD1 (6 bases). The CDR3 consists of 16 residues. V was shortened by 5 bases and J by 3 bases, with 16 bases between the two germline ends. CDR1 and CDR2 (germline): SGHTA, FQGNSA. CDR3 amino acids: CASSPVTGWHTGELFF. The DNA of the CDR3 is TGTGCCAGCAGCCCGGTCACAGGGTGGCACACCGGGGAGCTGTTTTTT.

The gene calls are TRBV6-2 or TRBV6-3 and TRBJ2-7; a possible D gene is TRBD1 (5 bases). The V and J ends lost 0 bases and 4 bases respectively, with 16 bases between them. The CDR3 sequence is 16 residues long. Per germline, CDR1 MNHEY and CDR2 SVGEGT. The CDR3 coding sequence is TGTGCCAGCAGTTACTCGACCTGGGAAGGGGTTTACGAGCAGTACTTC. Translating it yields CASSYSTWEGVYEQYF.

This chain connects TRBV7-9 to TRBJ2-7; D is perhaps TRBD1 (5 bases). The germline gives CDR1 SEHNR, CDR2 FQNEAQ (reference sequence). The ends were cut back, 3 bases at V and 0 bases at J, with 18 bases in the middle. CDR3 length: 17 amino acids. CDR3 in DNA: TGTGCCAGCAGCTTTTCTCCCAGGGAATTATACTCCTACGAGCAGTACTTC. This sequence encodes CASSFSPRELYSYEQYF.

V and J are TRBV10-3 and TRBJ2-5, with TRBD1 matching 9 bases. In germline, CDR1 is ENHRY, CDR2 SYGVKD. The CDR3 extends over 13 amino acids. Trimming cost V 11 bases and J 4 bases; bases outside gene matches: 8. The CDR3, as DNA: TGTGCCTCCACAGGGGACAGGGTAGAGACCCAGTACTTC. This codes for CASTGDRVETQYF.

The rearrangement uses TRBV7-9 and TRBJ2-1, with TRBD2 identical over 8 bases. Per the germline V gene, CDR1 is SEHNR and CDR2 is FQNEAQ (reference sequence). V shed 1 base and J 5 bases; nucleotides not matched to a gene: 10. The CDR3 spans 17 residues. The CDR3 sequence is CASSLGPRAGANNEQFF. CDR3 coding DNA: TGTGCCAGCAGCTTAGGCCCACGAGCGGGAGCTAACAATGAGCAGTTCTTC.

This chain joins TRBV6-5 and TRBJ2-1; TRBD2 aligns across 7 bases. Per germline, CDR1 MNHEY and CDR2 SVGAGI. This CDR3 has 13 residues. The V and J ends lost 8 bases and 5 bases, in that order; junction bases with no gene match: 6. CDR3 protein: CASSGLGDNEQFF. In DNA, the CDR3 is TGTGCCAGCTCTGGACTAGGAGACAATGAGCAGTTCTTC.

The chain is built from TRBV12-5 and TRBJ1-1; perhaps TRBD1 as D (5 bases). V was cut by 3 bases and J by 8 bases, with 16 bases left in between. The CDR3 is 14 residues long. Germline V gives CDR1 LGHNT, CDR2 FRNRAP. The CDR3 sequence is CASGLAPLGGEAFF. The CDR3 DNA sequence: TGTGCTAGTGGTTTAGCGCCCCTGGGGGGGGAAGCTTTCTTT.

This sequence joins TRBV6-2 or TRBV6-3 and TRBJ2-5, with D possibly being TRBD2 (5 bases). The length of the CDR3 is 17 residues. Germline lookup yields CDR1 MNHEY and CDR2 SVGEGT. Trimming shortened V by 0 bases and J by 4 bases, and 18 bases separated the two germline ends. The chain's CDR3 is CASSYSWLRARTETQYF. As DNA, the CDR3 is TGTGCCAGCAGTTACTCGTGGTTGAGGGCCAGAACAGAGACCCAGTACTTC.

Remarks on this clone: At the DNA level, this CDR3 is encoded by other sequences in the same sample as well. The chain joins TRBV18 to TRBJ2-7, with D possibly being TRBD1 (5 bases). CDR1 KGHSH and CDR2 LQKENI come from the germline V gene. This CDR3 spans 14 amino acids. V lost 0 bases and J lost 2, with 8 bases in between. The CDR3 reads CASSPPGQTYEQYF. The CDR3, as DNA: TGTGCCAGCTCACCACCGGGGCAGACCTACGAGCAGTACTTC.